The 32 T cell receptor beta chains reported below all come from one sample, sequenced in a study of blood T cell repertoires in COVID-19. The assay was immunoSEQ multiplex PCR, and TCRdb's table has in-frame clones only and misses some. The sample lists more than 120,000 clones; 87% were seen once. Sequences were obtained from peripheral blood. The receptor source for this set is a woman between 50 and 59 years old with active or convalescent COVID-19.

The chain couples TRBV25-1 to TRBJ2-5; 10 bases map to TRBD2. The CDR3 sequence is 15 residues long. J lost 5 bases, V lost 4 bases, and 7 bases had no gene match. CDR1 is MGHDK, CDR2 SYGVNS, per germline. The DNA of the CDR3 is TGTGCCAGCAGTGGGAGCGGGGGGGCCGTGGAGACCCAGTACTTC. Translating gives CASSGSGGAVETQYF.

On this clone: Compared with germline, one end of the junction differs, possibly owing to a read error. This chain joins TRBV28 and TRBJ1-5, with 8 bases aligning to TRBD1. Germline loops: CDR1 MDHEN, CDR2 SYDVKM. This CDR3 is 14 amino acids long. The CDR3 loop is CASSLDRGNHPQHF. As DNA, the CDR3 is TGTGCCAGCAGTTTAGACAGGGGCAATCATCCCCAGCATTTT.

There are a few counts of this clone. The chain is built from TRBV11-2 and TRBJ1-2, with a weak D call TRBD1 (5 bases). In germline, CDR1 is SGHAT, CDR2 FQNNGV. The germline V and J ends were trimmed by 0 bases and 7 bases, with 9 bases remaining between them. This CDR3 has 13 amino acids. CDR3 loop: CASSLEPGGGYTF. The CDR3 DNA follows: TGTGCCAGCAGCTTAGAGCCCGGGGGTGGCTACACCTTC.

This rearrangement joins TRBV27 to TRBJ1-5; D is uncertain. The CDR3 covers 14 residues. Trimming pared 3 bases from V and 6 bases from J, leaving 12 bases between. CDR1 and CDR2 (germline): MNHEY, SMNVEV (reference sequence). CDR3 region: CASSLSSPAQPQHF. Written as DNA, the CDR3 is TGTGCCAGCAGTTTGAGTTCCCCCGCTCAGCCCCAGCATTTT.

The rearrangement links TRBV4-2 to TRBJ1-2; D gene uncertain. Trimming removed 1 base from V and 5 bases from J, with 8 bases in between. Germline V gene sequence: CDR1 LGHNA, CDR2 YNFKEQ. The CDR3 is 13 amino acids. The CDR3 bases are TGTGCCAGCAGCCAAGCCGCAGATTATGGCTACACCTTC. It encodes CASSQAADYGYTF.

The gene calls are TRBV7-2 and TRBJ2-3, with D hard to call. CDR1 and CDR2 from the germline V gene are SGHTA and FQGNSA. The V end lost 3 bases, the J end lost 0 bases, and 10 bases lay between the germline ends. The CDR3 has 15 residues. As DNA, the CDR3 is TGTGCCAGCAGCTTCCTCACTACTAGCACAGATACGCAGTATTTT. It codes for CASSFLTTSTDTQYF.

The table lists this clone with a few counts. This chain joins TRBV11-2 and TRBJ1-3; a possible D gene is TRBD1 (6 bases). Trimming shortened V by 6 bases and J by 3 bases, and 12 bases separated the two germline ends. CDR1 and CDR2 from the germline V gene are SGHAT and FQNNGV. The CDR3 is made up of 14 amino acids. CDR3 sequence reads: CASRPYRDGNTIYF. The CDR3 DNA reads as TGTGCCAGCAGACCTTACAGGGATGGAAACACCATATATTTT. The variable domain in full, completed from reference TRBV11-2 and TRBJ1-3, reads EAGVAQSPRYKIIEKRQSVAFWCNPISGHATLYWYQQILGQGPKLLIQFQNNGVVDDSQLPKDRFSAERLKGVDSTLKIQPAKLEDSAVYLCASRPYRDGNTIYFGEGSWLTVV.

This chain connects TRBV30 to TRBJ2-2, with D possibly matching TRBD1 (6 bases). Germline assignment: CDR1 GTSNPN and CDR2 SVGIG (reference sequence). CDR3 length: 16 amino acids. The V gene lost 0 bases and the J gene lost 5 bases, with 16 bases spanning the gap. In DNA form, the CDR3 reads TGTGCCTGGAGTGTCGGATGGGGGCGCCGGACCGGGGAGCTGTTTTTT. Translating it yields CAWSVGWGRRTGELFF.

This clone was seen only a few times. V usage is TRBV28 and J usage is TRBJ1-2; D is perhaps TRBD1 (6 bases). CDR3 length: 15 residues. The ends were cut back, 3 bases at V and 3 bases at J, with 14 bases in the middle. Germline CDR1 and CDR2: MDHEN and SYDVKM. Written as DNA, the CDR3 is TGTGCCAGCAGTTTTGGGACATCGCCTTACTATGGCTACACCTTC. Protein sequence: CASSFGTSPYYGYTF.

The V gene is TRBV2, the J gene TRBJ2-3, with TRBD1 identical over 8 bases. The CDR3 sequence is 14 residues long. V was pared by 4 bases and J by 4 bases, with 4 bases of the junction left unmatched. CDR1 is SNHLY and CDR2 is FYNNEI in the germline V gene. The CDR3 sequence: CASSGTGRSDTQYF. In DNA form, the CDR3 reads TGTGCCAGCAGTGGGACAGGGCGTTCAGATACGCAGTATTTT.

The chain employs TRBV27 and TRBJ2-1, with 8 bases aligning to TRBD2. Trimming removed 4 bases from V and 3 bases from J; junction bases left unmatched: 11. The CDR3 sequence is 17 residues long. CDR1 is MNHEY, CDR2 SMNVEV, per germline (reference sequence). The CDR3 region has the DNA TGTGCCAGCAGTTCCCTGACTAGCGTAACGCTCTACAATGAGCAGTTCTTC. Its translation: CASSSLTSVTLYNEQFF.

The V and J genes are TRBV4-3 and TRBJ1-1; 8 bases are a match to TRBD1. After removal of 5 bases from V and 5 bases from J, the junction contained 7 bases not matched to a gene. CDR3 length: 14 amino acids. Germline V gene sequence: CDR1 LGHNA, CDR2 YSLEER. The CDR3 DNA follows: TGCGCCAGCAGCACCCACAGGGGGAGGACTGAAGCTTTCTTT. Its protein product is CASSTHRGRTEAFF.

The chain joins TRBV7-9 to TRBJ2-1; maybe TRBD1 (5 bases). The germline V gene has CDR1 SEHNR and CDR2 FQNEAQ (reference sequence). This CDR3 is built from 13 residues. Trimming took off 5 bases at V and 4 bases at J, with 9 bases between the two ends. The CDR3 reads CASSLTEYNEQFF. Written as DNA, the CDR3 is TGTGCCAGCAGCCTGACAGAGTACAATGAGCAGTTCTTC. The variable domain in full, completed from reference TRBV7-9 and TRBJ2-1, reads DTGVSQNPRHKITKRGQNVTFRCDPISEHNRLYWYRQTLGQGPEFLTYFQNEAQLEKSRLLSDRFSAERPKGSFSTLEIQRTEQGDSAMYLCASSLTEYNEQFFGPGTRLTVL.

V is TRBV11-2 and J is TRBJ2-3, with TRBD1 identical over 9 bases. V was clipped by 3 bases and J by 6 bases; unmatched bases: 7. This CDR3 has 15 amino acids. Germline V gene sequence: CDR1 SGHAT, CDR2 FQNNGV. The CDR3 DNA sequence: TGTGCCAGCAGCTTCGGACAGGGGCGGGTGGATACGCAGTATTTT. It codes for CASSFGQGRVDTQYF. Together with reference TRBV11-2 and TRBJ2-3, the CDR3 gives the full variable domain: EAGVAQSPRYKIIEKRQSVAFWCNPISGHATLYWYQQILGQGPKLLIQFQNNGVVDDSQLPKDRFSAERLKGVDSTLKIQPAKLEDSAVYLCASSFGQGRVDTQYFGPGTRLTVL.

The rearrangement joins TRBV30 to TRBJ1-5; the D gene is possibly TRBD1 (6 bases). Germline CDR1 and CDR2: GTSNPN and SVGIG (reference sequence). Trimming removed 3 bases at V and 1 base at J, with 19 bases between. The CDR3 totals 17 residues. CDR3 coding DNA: TGTGCCTGGAGCCTGAATCGTAGGGGGGGGAGCAATCAGCCCCAGCATTTT. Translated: CAWSLNRRGGSNQPQHF.

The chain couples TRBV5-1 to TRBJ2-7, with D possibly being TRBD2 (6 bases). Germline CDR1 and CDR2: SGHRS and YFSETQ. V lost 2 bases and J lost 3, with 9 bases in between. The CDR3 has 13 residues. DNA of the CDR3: TGCGCCAGCAGCTTCGGGACTTTCTACGAGCAGTACTTC. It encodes CASSFGTFYEQYF.

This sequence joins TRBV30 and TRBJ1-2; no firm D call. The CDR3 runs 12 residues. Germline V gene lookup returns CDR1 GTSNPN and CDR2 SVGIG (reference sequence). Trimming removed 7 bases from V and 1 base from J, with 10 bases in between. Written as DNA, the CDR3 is TGTGCCTTTACCAGGCATAACTATGGCTACACCTTC. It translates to CAFTRHNYGYTF.

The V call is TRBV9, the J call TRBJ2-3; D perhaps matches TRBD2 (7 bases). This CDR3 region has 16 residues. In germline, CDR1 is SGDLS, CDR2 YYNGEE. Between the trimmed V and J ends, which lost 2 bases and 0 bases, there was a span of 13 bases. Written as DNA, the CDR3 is TGTGCCAGCAGCGTCAGAGGGGGGGAAAGCACAGATACGCAGTATTTT. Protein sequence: CASSVRGGESTDTQYF.

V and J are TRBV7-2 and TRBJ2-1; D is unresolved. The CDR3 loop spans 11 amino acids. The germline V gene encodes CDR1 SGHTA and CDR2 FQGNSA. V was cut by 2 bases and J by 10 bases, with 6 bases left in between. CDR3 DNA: TGTGCCAGCAGCTTAAAGGAGGAGCAGTTCTTC. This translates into CASSLKEEQFF.

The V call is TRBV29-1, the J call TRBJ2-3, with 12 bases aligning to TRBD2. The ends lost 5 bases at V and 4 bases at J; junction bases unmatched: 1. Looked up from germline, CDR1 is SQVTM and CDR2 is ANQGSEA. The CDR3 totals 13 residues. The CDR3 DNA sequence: TGCAGCGTTAGGACTAGCGGGGCAGATACGCAGTATTTT. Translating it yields CSVRTSGADTQYF.

CDR3 nucleotide sequence: TGCAGTGCTAGTGGGGCCAGGGCAGAGCAGTTCTTC. Protein: CSASGARAEQFF. The V and J genes are TRBV20-1 and TRBJ2-1, with D possibly being TRBD1 (5 bases). Germline loops: CDR1 DFQATT, CDR2 SNEGSKA (reference sequence). Trimming removed 3 bases at V and 10 bases at J, with 13 bases between. This CDR3 has 12 residues.

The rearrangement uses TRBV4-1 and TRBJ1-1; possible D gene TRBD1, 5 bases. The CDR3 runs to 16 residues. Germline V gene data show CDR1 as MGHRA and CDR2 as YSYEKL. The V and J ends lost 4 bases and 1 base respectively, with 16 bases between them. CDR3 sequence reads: CASSPSRGAGNTEAFF. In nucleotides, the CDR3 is TGCGCCAGCAGCCCGAGTAGGGGTGCCGGGAACACTGAAGCTTTCTTT.

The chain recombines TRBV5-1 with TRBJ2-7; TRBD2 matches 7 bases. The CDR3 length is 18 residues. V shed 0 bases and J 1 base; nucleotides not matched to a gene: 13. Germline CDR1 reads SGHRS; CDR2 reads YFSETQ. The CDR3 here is CASSLDVIGASGSYEQYF. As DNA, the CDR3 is TGCGCCAGCAGCTTGGACGTCATCGGGGCTAGCGGTTCCTACGAGCAGTACTTC.

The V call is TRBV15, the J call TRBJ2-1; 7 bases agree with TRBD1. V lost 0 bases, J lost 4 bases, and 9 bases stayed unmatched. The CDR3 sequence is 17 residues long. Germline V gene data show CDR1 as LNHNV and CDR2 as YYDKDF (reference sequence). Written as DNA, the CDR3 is TGTGCCACCAGCAGAGAGTTGAGGACAGGAGGATACAATGAGCAGTTCTTC. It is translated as CATSRELRTGGYNEQFF.

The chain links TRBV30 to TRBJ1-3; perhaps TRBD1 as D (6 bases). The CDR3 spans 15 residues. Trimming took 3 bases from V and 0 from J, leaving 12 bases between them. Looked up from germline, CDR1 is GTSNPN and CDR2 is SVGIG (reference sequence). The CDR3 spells CAWSSRGVSGNTIYF. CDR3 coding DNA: TGTGCCTGGAGCTCCAGGGGTGTCTCTGGAAACACCATATATTTT.

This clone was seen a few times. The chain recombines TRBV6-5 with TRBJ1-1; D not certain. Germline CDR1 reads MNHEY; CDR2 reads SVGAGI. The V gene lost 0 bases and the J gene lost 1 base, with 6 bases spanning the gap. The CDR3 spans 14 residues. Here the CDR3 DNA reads TGTGCCAGCAGTTACTCGGCAGGGAACACTGAAGCTTTCTTT. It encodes CASSYSAGNTEAFF.

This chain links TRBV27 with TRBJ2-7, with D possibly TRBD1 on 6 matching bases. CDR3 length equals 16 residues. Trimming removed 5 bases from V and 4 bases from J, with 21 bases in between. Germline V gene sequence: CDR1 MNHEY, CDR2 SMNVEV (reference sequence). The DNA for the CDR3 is TGTGCCAGCAGTGCCATATATCGGACAGAGATATACGAGCAGTACTTC. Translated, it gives CASSAIYRTEIYEQYF.

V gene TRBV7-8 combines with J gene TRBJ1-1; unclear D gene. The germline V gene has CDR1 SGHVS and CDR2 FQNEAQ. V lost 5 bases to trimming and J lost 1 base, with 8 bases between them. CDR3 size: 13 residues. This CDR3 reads CASSPLRNTEAFF. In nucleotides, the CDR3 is TGTGCCAGCAGCCCTTTGCGGAACACTGAAGCTTTCTTT.

CDR3 protein: CASSLVGGAVNTEAFF. As DNA, the CDR3 is TGTGCCAGCAGCTTAGTGGGAGGGGCAGTGAACACTGAAGCTTTCTTT. This rearrangement joins TRBV11-2 to TRBJ1-1; D is perhaps TRBD1 (5 bases). The CDR3 covers 16 residues. V lost 1 base, J lost 0 bases, and 12 bases lay in between. The germline V gene has CDR1 SGHAT and CDR2 FQNNGV.

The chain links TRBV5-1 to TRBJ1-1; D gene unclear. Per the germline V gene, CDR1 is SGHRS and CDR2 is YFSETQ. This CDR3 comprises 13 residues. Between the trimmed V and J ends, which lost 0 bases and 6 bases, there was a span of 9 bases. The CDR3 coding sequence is TGCGCCAGCAGCTTGGCAGCGGGCCCTGAAGCTTTCTTT. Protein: CASSLAAGPEAFF. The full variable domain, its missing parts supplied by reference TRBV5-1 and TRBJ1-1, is KAGVTQTPRYLIKTRGQQVTLSCSPISGHRSVSWYQQTPGQGLQFLFEYFSETQRNKGNFPGRFSGRQFSNSRSEMNVSTLELGDSALYLCASSLAAGPEAFFGQGTRLTVV.

As DNA, the CDR3 is TGTGCCAGCAGCTTGGGACAGGGGCATTCCGGGGAGCTGTTTTTT. This sequence encodes CASSLGQGHSGELFF. The chain couples TRBV11-3 to TRBJ2-2; 10 nucleotides align to TRBD1. J lost 6 bases, V lost 3 bases, and 4 bases had no gene match. CDR1 is SGHNT, CDR2 YENEEA, per germline. CDR3 length equals 15 residues. The complete variable domain, with remaining parts taken from reference TRBV11-3 and TRBJ2-2, reads EAGVVQSPRYKIIEKKQPVAFWCNPISGHNTLYWYLQNLGQGPELLIRYENEEAVDDSQLPKDRFSAERLKGVDSTLKIQPAELGDSAVYLCASSLGQGHSGELFFGEGSRLTVL.

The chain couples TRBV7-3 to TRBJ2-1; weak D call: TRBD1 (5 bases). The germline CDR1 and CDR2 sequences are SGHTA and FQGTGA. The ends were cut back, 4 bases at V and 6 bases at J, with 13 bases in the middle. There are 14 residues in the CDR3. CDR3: CASSSVQGANEQFF. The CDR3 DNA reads TGTGCCAGCAGCTCGGTTCAAGGGGCCAATGAGCAGTTCTTC.